This TCR beta chain was recovered during a study of CD8 T cells in ankylosing spondylitis. TCRdb reprocessed the 5' RACE reads via MiXCR and lists one record per CDR3 protein. The sample records a few hundred thousand distinct CDR3 sequences, roughly 22% being singletons. V shed 2 bases and J shed 2 bases, with 4 bases lying between them. The CDR3 is 12 residues long. Only a few counts were recorded for this clonotype. This sequence was found in a male donor with ankylosing spondylitis or in good health (not recorded which). The chain combines TRBV12-3 or TRBV12-4 with TRBJ2-7; D gene unclear. The sample consisted of blood, either unsorted or a sorted T cell fraction (not recorded which). The CDR3 loop reads CASSLITYEQYF. CDR3 coding DNA: TGTGCCAGCAGTTTAATTACCTACGAGCAGTACTTC.